This T cell receptor beta chain was obtained from a study of blood T cells in healthy people across ages. A second PCR, run for about 6 to 12 cycles, used a sample-barcoded 5' primer plus a J-beta primer mix. TCRdb reanalysed the 5' RACE reads using MiXCR and keeps one entry per CDR3 protein. The sample has over a million distinct CDR3 sequences, 45% seen once. For this clonotype: No antigen is known for it.

Donor samples were obtained from healthy Caucasian individuals from Russia, aged roughly 6 to 90. Findings of the study overall: TCR beta diversity per million T cells fell roughly linearly with age.

This CDR3 comprises 10 residues. Looked up from germline, CDR1 is SQVTM and CDR2 is ANQGSEA. The sample taken for sequencing was blood. The receptor's source is a woman aged 55 to 70 in good health. The V gene is TRBV29-1, the J gene TRBJ2-1; D is unclear. The last part of the DNA fits TRBJ2-7 better; the J call may be wrong. The CDR3 DNA reads TGCAGCGGAGAGCACAATGAGCAGTACTTC. This codes for CSGEHNEQYF.